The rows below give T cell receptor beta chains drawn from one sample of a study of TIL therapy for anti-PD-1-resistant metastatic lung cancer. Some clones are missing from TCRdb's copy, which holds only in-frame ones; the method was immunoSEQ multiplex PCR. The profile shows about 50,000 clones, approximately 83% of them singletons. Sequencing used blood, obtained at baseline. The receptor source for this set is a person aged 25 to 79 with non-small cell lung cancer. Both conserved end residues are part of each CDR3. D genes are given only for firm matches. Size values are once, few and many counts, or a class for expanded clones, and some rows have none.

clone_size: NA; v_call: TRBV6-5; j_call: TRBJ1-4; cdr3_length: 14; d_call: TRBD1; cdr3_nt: TGTGCCAGCAGGGAGGACAGGGGTGCTGAAAAACTGTTTTTT; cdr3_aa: CASREDRGAEKLFF
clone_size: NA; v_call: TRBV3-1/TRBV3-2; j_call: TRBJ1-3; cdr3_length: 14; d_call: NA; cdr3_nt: TGTGCCAGCAGCCCTCTCGGACCTGGAAACACCATATATTTT; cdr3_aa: CASSPLGPGNTIYF
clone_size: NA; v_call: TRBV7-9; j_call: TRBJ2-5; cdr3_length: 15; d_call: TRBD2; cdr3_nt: TGTGCCAGCAGCCAAGGCGGACTAGTCGAAGAGACCCAGTACTTC; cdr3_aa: CASSQGGLVEETQYF
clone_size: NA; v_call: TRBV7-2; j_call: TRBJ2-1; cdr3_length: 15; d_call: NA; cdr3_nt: TGTGCCAGCAGCCCAAGGGCCGTAGGTGGCGGTGAGCAGTTCTTC; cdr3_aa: CASSPRAVGGGEQFF
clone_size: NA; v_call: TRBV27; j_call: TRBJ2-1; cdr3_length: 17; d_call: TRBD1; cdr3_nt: TGTGCGTCCTATCCTACTCAGGGGGCGGTCTCCTACAATGAGCAGTTCTTC; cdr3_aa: CASYPTQGAVSYNEQFF
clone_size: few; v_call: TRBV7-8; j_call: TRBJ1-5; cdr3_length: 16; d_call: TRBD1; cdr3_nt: TGTGCCAGCAGCGACCGGGACAGATCCCCCAATCAGCCCCAGCATTTT; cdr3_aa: CASSDRDRSPNQPQHF
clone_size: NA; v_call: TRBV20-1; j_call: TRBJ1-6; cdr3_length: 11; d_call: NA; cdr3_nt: TGCAGTGCTGCAGGCGGCTCACCCCTCCACTTT; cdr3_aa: CSAAGGSPLHF
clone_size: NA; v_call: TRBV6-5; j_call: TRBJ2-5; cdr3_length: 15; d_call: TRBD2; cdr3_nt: TGTGCCAGCAGGCTGGGAGGGGCAAACCAAGAGACCCAGTACTTC; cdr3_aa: CASRLGGANQETQYF
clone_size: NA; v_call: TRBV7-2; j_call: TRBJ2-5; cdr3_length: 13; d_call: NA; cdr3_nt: TGTGCCAGCAGCCGCGGGGGCGGGGAGACCCAGTACTTC; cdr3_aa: CASSRGGGETQYF
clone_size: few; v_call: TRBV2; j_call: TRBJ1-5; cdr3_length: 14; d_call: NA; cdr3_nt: TGTGCCAGCAGTCGGGTACAGGCCAATCAGCCCCAGCATTTT; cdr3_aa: CASSRVQANQPQHF
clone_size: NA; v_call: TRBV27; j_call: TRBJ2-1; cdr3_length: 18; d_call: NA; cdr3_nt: TGTGCCAGCAGTCCCCCCGTGCGTGTACTTGACCCAGACAATGAGCAGTTCTTC; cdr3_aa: CASSPPVRVLDPDNEQFF
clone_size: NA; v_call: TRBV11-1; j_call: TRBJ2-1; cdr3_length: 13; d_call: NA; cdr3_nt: TGTGCCAGCAGCTTAGATGGGGGCGTTGAGCAGTTCTTC; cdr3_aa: CASSLDGGVEQFF
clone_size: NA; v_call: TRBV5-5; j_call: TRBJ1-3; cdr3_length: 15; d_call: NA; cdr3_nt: TGTGCCAGCAGCTATGCCGGATCCTCTGGAAACACCATATATTTT; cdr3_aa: CASSYAGSSGNTIYF
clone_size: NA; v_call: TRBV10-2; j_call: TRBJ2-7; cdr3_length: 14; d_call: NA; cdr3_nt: TGCGCCAGCCAGCTAAGAGAACGGTCCTACGAGCAGTACTTC; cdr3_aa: CASQLRERSYEQYF
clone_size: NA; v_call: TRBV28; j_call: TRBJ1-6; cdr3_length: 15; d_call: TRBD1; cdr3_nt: TGTGCCAGCAGACAGAGGACAGGTGATAATTCACCCCTCCACTTT; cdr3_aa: CASRQRTGDNSPLHF